This T cell receptor (beta chain) was captured in a study of shared clonotypes between healthy human individuals. Per germline, CDR1 GTSNPN and CDR2 SVGIG (reference sequence). Trimming removed 6 bases at V and 0 bases at J, with 9 bases between. There are 13 residues in the CDR3. Sequenced by immunoSEQ multiplex PCR; TCRdb stores in-frame clones only, minus some. This table has some 2 million clones, roughly 95% appearing once. The sample holds one count of this clone. CD4+ cell separation produced CD45RA+ naive and CD45RA-negative memory subsets. The clonotype was recovered from a man aged 18 to 29 in good health. The sequencing sample was made of naive CD4+ T cells sorted from blood. Noted subset: CD45RA+ positively selected. This chain connects TRBV30 to TRBJ2-4; the D is unclear. CDR3 sequence (DNA): TGTGCCTGTGTATACGAAGCCAAAAACATTCAGTACTTC. Protein product: CACVYEAKNIQYF.